Listed here are 18 T cell receptor beta chains from one sample, sequenced in a study of shared clonotypes between healthy human individuals. TCRdb's table, derived via immunoSEQ multiplex PCR, lists solely in-frame clones and lacks some. The profile covers some 2.3 million clones, with roughly 93% appearing a single time and 0.39% taken by the ten largest. Input material: naive CD4+ T cells from PBMCs. Sample subset: CD45RA+ positively selected. The receptors here all came from a man between 18 and 35 years old in good health. Some clones in this sample may be carry-over from other donors' samples.

The J gene is TRBJ2-6, the V gene TRBV4-3; D gene uncertain. V lost 0 bases and J 5 bases, leaving 2 bases between the germline ends. Germline V gene sequence: CDR1 LGHNA, CDR2 YSLEER. The CDR3 loop spans 13 amino acids. CDR3 DNA sequence: TGCGCCAGCAGCCAAGATCGGGCCAACGTCCTGACTTTC. Residues: CASSQDRANVLTF.

The chain combines TRBV27 with TRBJ2-5; D may be TRBD2 (6 bases). Trimming stripped 1 base from V and 5 bases from J, with 14 bases between. Germline CDR1 reads MNHEY; CDR2 reads SMNVEV (reference sequence). The CDR3 covers 15 residues. CDR3 DNA sequence: TGTGCCAGCAGTTTATGGTCCGGGGGTCCGGAGACCCAGTACTTC. It is translated as CASSLWSGGPETQYF.

The chain carries TRBV28 and TRBJ1-2, with 7 bases matching TRBD1. The V segment lost 2 bases and the J segment 1 base; nucleotides outside the gene matches: 7. CDR3 size: 16 residues. From germline, CDR1 is MDHEN and CDR2 SYDVKM. DNA of the CDR3: TGTGCCAGCAGTTTAATAAGGAGACAGGGTAACTATGGCTACACCTTC. Its translation: CASSLIRRQGNYGYTF.

V is TRBV5-6 and J is TRBJ2-3; D unclear. Germline-derived CDR1 and CDR2 are SGHDT and YYEEEE. The V gene lost 4 bases and the J gene lost 1 base, with 10 bases spanning the gap. This CDR3 has 14 amino acids. The CDR3 sequence: CASSREARTDTQYF. The CDR3 DNA reads TGTGCCAGCAGCCGAGAGGCCCGCACAGATACGCAGTATTTT.

This chain connects TRBV9 to TRBJ2-1, with TRBD2 as a possible D gene (5 bases). Trimming removed 3 bases at V and 2 bases at J, with 12 bases between. This CDR3 is 15 amino acids long. Germline CDR1 and CDR2: SGDLS and YYNGEE. In DNA form, the CDR3 reads TGTGCCAGCAGCGCCGAAGGAGCGGCCTACAATGAGCAGTTCTTC. The encoded protein is CASSAEGAAYNEQFF.

This chain joins TRBV5-1 and TRBJ2-5, with TRBD2 identical over 9 bases. The J segment lost 7 bases and the V segment lost 0 bases, leaving 7 bases of the junction unmatched. The CDR3 runs 15 residues. CDR1 SGHRS and CDR2 YFSETQ come from the germline V gene. The CDR3 reads CASSLGVAGAGTQYF. CDR3 nucleotide sequence: TGCGCCAGCAGCTTGGGCGTAGCGGGAGCCGGGACCCAGTACTTC.

In DNA, the CDR3 is TGTGCCAGCAGCGTAGAGGTCAGGGGGCCTAACTATGGCTACACCTTC. Protein sequence: CASSVEVRGPNYGYTF. The chain is built from TRBV9 and TRBJ1-2; TRBD1 agrees at 8 bases. The trim removed 0 bases at V and 0 bases at J, leaving 4 bases unmatched. Germline V gene lookup returns CDR1 SGDLS and CDR2 YYNGEE. The CDR3 runs 16 residues.

The chain carries TRBV6-1 and TRBJ2-7; perhaps TRBD2 as D (7 bases). The V gene's germline CDR1 is MNHNS and CDR2 SASEGT. Trimming shortened V by 7 bases and J by 0 bases, and 16 bases separated the two germline ends. The CDR3 is made up of 15 amino acids. CDR3 sequence reads: CASTPLAGASYEQYF. CDR3 sequence (DNA): TGTGCCAGCACCCCCTTGGCGGGGGCCTCCTACGAGCAGTACTTC.

To note about this clone: At the DNA level, this CDR3 is encoded by other sequences in the same sample as well. V and J are TRBV5-1 and TRBJ1-3, with TRBD1 as a possible D gene (6 bases). Germline CDR1 SGHRS, CDR2 YFSETQ. V was pared by 0 bases and J by 0 bases, with 10 bases between. The CDR3 runs 16 residues. As DNA, the CDR3 is TGCGCCAGCAGCTTGGTAGGGACACTCTCTGGAAACACCATATATTTT. Its protein product is CASSLVGTLSGNTIYF. The variable domain in full, completed from reference TRBV5-1 and TRBJ1-3, reads KAGVTQTPRYLIKTRGQQVTLSCSPISGHRSVSWYQQTPGQGLQFLFEYFSETQRNKGNFPGRFSGRQFSNSRSEMNVSTLELGDSALYLCASSLVGTLSGNTIYFGEGSWLTVV.

V gene TRBV18 combines with J gene TRBJ2-3; a weak D match, TRBD2 (7 bases). This CDR3 region has 16 residues. CDR1 is KGHSH and CDR2 is LQKENI in the germline V gene. V shed 3 bases and J shed 4 bases, with 17 bases lying between them. Here the CDR3 reads CASSPSMGGRSDTQYF. In DNA form, the CDR3 reads TGTGCCAGCTCACCGAGCATGGGGGGGCGATCAGATACGCAGTATTTT. Together with reference TRBV18 and TRBJ2-3, the CDR3 gives the full variable domain: NAGVMQNPRHLVRRRGQEARLRCSPMKGHSHVYWYRQLPEEGLKFMVYLQKENIIDESGMPKERFSAEFPKEGPSILRIQQVVRGDSAAYFCASSPSMGGRSDTQYFGPGTRLTVL.

The rearrangement uses TRBV5-1 and TRBJ1-2; D remains unclear. V was pared by 3 bases and J by 2 bases, with 17 bases between. Germline CDR1 is SGHRS and CDR2 is YFSETQ. The CDR3 contains 16 residues. As DNA, the CDR3 is TGCGCCAGCAGCTCGGGCGGGAGGGTGGCGAACTATGGCTACACCTTC. This gives the protein CASSSGGRVANYGYTF.

A single count supports this clone. This chain uses TRBV6-5 with TRBJ1-6; no reliable D call. Germline CDR1 and CDR2: MNHEY and SVGAGI. The V and J ends lost 2 bases and 5 bases respectively, with 13 bases between them. This CDR3 has 16 amino acids. CDR3 coding DNA: TGTGCCAGCAGTTACCTCGGGCAGATAGATAATTCACCCCTCCACTTT. As protein: CASSYLGQIDNSPLHF.

The chain joins TRBV11-3 to TRBJ2-2; D gene ambiguous. The V end was cut by 4 bases, the J end by 1 base, with 4 bases between. The CDR3 is made up of 13 amino acids. CDR1 SGHNT and CDR2 YENEEA come from the germline V gene. The CDR3 DNA is TGTGCCAGCAGCTCGGGGAACACCGGGGAGCTGTTTTTT. Amino acids: CASSSGNTGELFF.

J is TRBJ2-7 and V is TRBV6-5, with D perhaps TRBD1 or TRBD2 (5 bases each). The CDR3 contains 14 residues. Germline V CDR1 and CDR2: MNHEY, SVGAGI. V lost 4 bases to trimming and J lost 3 bases, with 13 bases between them. The CDR3 DNA sequence: TGTGCCAGCAGTTTCGGGGCAGGAGGCTACGAGCAGTACTTC. Translation: CASSFGAGGYEQYF.

Comments on this clone: Other DNA sequences in this specimen translate into the identical CDR3. This chain connects TRBV5-1 to TRBJ1-5; no firm D call. The CDR3 sequence is 13 residues long. V gave up 0 bases and J gave up 6 bases, with 7 bases separating them. The germline CDR1 and CDR2 sequences are SGHRS and YFSETQ. The CDR3 DNA is TGCGCCAGCAGCTTGGAAGGTGCTCAGCCCCAGCATTTT. This translates into CASSLEGAQPQHF.

This rearrangement joins TRBV7-3 to TRBJ2-3; D gene uncertain. The CDR3 is 13 amino acids. The ends were cut back, 5 bases at V and 6 bases at J, with 12 bases in the middle. Germline-derived CDR1 and CDR2 are SGHTA and FQGTGA. CDR3 sequence (DNA): TGTGCCAGCAGCGTCTCCTCTATCGATACGCAGTATTTT. It specifies CASSVSSIDTQYF.

Comments on this clone: Other DNA sequences in the sample encode the same CDR3. The chain combines TRBV9 with TRBJ2-5, with unresolved D. Per the germline V gene, CDR1 is SGDLS and CDR2 is YYNGEE. Trimming removed 0 bases at V and 0 bases at J, with 6 bases between. This CDR3 has 14 residues. CDR3 amino acids: CASSVGGYQETQYF. The CDR3 nucleotides read TGTGCCAGCAGCGTAGGGGGTTACCAAGAGACCCAGTACTTC.

The gene calls are TRBV11-1 and TRBJ2-5, with 7 bases aligning to TRBD2. V shed 8 bases and J 5 bases; nucleotides not matched to a gene: 17. The CDR3 extends over 16 amino acids. Germline CDR1 SGHAT, CDR2 FQDESV (reference sequence). The CDR3 protein is CASGPLLGRAGETQYF. The CDR3 region has the DNA TGTGCCAGCGGACCCCTCCTGGGGAGGGCCGGGGAGACCCAGTACTTC.